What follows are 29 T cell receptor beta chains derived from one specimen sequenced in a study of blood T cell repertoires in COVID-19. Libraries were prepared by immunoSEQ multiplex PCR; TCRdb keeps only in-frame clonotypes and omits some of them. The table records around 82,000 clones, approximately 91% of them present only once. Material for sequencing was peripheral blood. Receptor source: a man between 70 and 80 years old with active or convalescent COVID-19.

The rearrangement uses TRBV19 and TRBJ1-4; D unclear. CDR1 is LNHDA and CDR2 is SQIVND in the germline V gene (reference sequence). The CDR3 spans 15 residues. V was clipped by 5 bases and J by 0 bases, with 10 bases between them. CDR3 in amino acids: CASSLEGSTNEKLFF. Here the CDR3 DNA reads TGTGCCAGTAGTCTCGAGGGTTCAACTAATGAAAAACTGTTTTTT.

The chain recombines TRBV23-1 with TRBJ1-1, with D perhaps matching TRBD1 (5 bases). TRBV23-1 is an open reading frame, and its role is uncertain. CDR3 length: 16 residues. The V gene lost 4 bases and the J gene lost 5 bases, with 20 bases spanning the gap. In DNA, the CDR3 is TGCGCCAGCAGTCCCACCCCCGGCGGGGGTGGAACTGAAGCTTTCTTT. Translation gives CASSPTPGGGGTEAFF.

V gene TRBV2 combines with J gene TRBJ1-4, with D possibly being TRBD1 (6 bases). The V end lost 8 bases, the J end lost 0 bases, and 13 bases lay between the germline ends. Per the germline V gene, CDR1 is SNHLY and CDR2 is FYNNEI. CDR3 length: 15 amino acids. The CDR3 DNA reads TGTGCCAGCGGCGGACAGCTTGCAACTAATGAAAAACTGTTTTTT. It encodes CASGGQLATNEKLFF.

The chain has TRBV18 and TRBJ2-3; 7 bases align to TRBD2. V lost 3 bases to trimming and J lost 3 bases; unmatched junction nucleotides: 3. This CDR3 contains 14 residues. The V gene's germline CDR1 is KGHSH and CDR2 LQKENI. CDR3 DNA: TGTGCCAGCTCACCGCAGGGAGGGACAGATACGCAGTATTTT. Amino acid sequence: CASSPQGGTDTQYF.

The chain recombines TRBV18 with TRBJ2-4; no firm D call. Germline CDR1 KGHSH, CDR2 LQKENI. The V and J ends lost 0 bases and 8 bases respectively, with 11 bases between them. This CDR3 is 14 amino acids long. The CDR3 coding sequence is TGTGCCAGCTCACCACCCCCTTCCCGGGACATTCAGTACTTC. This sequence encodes CASSPPPSRDIQYF.

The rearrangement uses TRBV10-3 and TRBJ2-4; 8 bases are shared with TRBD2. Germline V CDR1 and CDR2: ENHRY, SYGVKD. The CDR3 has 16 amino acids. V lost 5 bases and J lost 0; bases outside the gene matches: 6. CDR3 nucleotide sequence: TGTGCCATCAGTACGGCGGGGGGCCTAGCCAAAAACATTCAGTACTTC. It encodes CAISTAGGLAKNIQYF.

The chain's CDR3 is CASSRMSVNTEAFF. Written as DNA, the CDR3 is TGTGCCAGCAGCCGCATGTCGGTGAACACTGAAGCTTTCTTT. The V gene is TRBV3-1 (or the pseudogene TRBV3-2), the J gene TRBJ1-1; D gene ambiguous. This CDR3 spans 14 amino acids. V was trimmed by 4 bases and J by 0 bases, leaving 9 bases between them. Germline V lookup: CDR1 LGHDT, CDR2 YNNKEL (reference sequence).

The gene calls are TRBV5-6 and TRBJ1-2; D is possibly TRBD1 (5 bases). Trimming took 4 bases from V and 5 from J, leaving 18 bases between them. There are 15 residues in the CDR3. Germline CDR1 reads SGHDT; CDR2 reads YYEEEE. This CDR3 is CASSRGLQGGYGYTF. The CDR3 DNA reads TGTGCCAGCAGCCGGGGCCTTCAGGGAGGGTATGGCTACACCTTC.

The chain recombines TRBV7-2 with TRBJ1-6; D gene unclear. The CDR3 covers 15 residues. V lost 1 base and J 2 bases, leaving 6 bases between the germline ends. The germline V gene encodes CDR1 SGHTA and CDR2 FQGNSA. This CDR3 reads CASSLGGTYNSPLHF. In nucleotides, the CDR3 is TGTGCCAGCAGCTTAGGAGGGACCTATAATTCACCCCTCCACTTT.

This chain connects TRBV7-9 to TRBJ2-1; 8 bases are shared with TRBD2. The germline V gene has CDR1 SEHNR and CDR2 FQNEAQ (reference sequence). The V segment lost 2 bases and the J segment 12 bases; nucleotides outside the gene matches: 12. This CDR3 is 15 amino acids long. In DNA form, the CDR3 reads TGTGCCAGCAGCTTATTGTCGGGGGGGCCGGAAGGGCAGTTCTTC. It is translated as CASSLLSGGPEGQFF.

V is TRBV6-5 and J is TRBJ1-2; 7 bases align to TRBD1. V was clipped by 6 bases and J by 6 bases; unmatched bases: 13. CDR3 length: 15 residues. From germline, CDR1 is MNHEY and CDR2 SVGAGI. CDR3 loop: CASRRIGQVQNGYTF. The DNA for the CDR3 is TGTGCCAGCAGACGGATTGGACAGGTGCAGAATGGCTACACCTTC.

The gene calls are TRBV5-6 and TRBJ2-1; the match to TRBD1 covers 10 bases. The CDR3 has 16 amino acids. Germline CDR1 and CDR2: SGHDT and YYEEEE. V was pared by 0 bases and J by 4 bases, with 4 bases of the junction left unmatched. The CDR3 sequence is CASSLGQGAFYNEQFF. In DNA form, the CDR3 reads TGTGCCAGCAGCTTGGGACAGGGGGCTTTTTACAATGAGCAGTTCTTC.

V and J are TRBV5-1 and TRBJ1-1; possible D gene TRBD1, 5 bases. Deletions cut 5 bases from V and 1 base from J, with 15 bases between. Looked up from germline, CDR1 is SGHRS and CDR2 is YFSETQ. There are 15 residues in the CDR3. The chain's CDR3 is CASSNSGHSNTEAFF. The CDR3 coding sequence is TGCGCCAGCAGTAATTCAGGACACTCGAACACTGAAGCTTTCTTT.

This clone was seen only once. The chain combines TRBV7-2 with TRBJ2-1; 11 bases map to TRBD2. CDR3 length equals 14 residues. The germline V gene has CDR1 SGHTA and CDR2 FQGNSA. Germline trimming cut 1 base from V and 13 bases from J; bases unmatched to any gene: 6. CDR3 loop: CASSLGPSGGSQFF. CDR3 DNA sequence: TGTGCCAGCAGCTTAGGGCCTAGCGGGGGGTCTCAGTTCTTC.

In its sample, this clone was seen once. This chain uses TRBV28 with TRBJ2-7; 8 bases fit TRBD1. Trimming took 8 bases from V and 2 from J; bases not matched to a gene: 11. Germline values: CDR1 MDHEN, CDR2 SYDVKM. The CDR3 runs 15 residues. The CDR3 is CASAKRRDRTYEQYF. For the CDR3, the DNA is TGTGCCAGCGCGAAGAGGCGGGACAGGACCTACGAGCAGTACTTC. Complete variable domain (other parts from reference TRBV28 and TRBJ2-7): DVKVTQSSRYLVKRTGEKVFLECVQDMDHENMFWYRQDPGLGLRLIYFSYDVKMKEKGDIPEGYSVSREKKERFSLILESASTNQTSMYLCASAKRRDRTYEQYFGPGTRLTVT.

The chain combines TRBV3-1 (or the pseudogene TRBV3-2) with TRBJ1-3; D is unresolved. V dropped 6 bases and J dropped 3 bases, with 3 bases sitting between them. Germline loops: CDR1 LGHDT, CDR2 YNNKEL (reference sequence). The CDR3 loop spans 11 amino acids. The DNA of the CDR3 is TGTGCCAGCAGTCATGGAAACACCATATATTTT. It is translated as CASSHGNTIYF.

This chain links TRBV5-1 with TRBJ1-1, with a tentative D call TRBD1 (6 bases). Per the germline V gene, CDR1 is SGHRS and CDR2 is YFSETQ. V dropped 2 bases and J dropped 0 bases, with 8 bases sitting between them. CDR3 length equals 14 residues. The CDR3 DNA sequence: TGCGCCAGCAGCTTTCAGGGGTTGAACACTGAAGCTTTCTTT. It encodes CASSFQGLNTEAFF.

The CDR3, as DNA: TGCGCCAGCAGCTCGAAGACAGGGGGAGGAAACACCATATATTTT. Residues: CASSSKTGGGNTIYF. This chain joins TRBV5-1 and TRBJ1-3, with 9 bases lining up with TRBD1. Trimming cost V 3 bases and J 4 bases; bases outside gene matches: 5. Germline loops: CDR1 SGHRS, CDR2 YFSETQ. The CDR3 is 15 residues long.

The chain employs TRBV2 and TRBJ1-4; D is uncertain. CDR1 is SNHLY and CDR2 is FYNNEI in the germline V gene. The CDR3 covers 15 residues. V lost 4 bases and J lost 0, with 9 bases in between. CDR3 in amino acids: CASSGAGTTNEKLFF. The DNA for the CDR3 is TGTGCCAGCAGTGGTGCGGGGACAACTAATGAAAAACTGTTTTTT.

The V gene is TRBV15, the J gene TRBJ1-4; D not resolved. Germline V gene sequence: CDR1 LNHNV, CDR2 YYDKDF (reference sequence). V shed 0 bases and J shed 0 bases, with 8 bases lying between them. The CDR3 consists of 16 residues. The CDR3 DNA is TGTGCCACCAGCAGAGATCGGGTAGCAACTAATGAAAAACTGTTTTTT. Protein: CATSRDRVATNEKLFF. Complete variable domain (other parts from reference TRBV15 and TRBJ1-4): DAMVIQNPRYQVTQFGKPVTLSCSQTLNHNVMYWYQQKSSQAPKLLFHYYDKDFNNEADTPDNFQSRRPNTSFCFLDIRSPGLGDTAMYLCATSRDRVATNEKLFFGSGTQLSVL.

This chain's CDR3 is CASSVQGVPYEQYF. The CDR3 nucleotides read TGTGCCAGCAGCGTCCAGGGGGTCCCCTACGAGCAGTACTTC. The chain links TRBV9 to TRBJ2-7, with TRBD1 matching over 7 bases. Germline CDR1 SGDLS, CDR2 YYNGEE. The CDR3 runs to 14 residues. V lost 2 bases and J lost 2; bases outside the gene matches: 4.

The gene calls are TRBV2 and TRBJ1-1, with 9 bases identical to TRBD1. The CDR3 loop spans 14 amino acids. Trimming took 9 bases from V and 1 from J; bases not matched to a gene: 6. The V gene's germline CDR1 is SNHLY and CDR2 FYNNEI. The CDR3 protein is CASFRDRENTEAFF. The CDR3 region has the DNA TGTGCCAGTTTCCGGGACAGGGAGAACACTGAAGCTTTCTTT.

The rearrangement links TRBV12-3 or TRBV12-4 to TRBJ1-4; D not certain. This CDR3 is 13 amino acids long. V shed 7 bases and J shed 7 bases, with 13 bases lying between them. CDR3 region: CASTPLWPEKLFF. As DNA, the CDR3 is TGTGCCAGCACTCCCCTTTGGCCTGAAAAACTGTTTTTT.

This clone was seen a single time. CDR3 residues: CASSWGQGGQPQHF. The CDR3, as DNA: TGTGCCAGCAGCTGGGGACAGGGAGGACAGCCCCAGCATTTT. J is TRBJ1-5 and V is TRBV5-5; 9 nucleotides align to TRBD1. This CDR3 spans 14 amino acids. Unmatched junction bases numbered 5, after V lost 3 bases and J lost 7 bases. Germline loops: CDR1 SGHKS, CDR2 YYEKEE (reference sequence).

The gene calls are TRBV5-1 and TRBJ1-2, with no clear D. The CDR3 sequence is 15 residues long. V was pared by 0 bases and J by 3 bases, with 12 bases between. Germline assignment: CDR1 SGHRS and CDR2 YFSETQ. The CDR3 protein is CASSLETPGDYGYTF. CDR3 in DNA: TGCGCCAGCAGCTTGGAGACTCCCGGGGACTATGGCTACACCTTC. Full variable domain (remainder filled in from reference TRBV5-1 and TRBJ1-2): KAGVTQTPRYLIKTRGQQVTLSCSPISGHRSVSWYQQTPGQGLQFLFEYFSETQRNKGNFPGRFSGRQFSNSRSEMNVSTLELGDSALYLCASSLETPGDYGYTFGSGTRLTVV.

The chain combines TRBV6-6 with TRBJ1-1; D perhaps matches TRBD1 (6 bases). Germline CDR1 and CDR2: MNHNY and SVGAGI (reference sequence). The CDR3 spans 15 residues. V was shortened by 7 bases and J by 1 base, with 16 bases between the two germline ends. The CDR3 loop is CASTPREGGNTEAFF. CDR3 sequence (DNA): TGTGCCAGCACCCCCAGGGAGGGGGGGAACACTGAAGCTTTCTTT.

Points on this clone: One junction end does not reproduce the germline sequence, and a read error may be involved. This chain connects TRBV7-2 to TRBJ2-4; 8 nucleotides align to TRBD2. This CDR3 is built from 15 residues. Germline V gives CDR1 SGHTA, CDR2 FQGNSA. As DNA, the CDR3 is TGTGCCAGCAGCCCGGACCCTGCGGGGGGATTCCCCAGGGACTTC. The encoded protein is CASSPDPAGGFPRDF.

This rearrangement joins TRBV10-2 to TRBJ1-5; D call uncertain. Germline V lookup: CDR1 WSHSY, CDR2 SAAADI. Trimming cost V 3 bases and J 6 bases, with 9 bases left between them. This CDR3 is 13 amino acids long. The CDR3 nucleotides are TGCGCCAGCAGTGATCGGTGGGCTCAGCCCCAGCATTTT. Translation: CASSDRWAQPQHF.

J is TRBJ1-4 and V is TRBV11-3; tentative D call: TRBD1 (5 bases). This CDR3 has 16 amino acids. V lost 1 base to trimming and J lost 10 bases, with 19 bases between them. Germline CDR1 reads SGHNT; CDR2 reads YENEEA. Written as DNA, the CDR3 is TGTGCCAGCAGCTTAGGAGTTGAAAGGGGTCGGCGAAAACTGTTTTTT. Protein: CASSLGVERGRRKLFF.